The 21 T cell receptor beta chains below come from one sample, sequenced in a study of T cells in Graves' hyperthyroidism and ophthalmopathy (dated by TCRdb to between 2019 and 2020). Receptors were amplified or captured by multiplex PCR. Sequencing was performed on an Illumina HiSeq 2000. The TCR beta CDR3 regions were amplified from the RNA transcripts. The first round of RT-PCR for the TCR CDR3 was performed with the HTBI primer set and the Qiagen OneStep RT-PCR kit. TCRdb took the public reads, trimmed them with fastp at Q25, ran MiXCR for clone calling and kept in-frame beta chains. One record per CDR3 amino acid sequence lists the most common genes and DNA. The sample table records around 700,000 distinct CDR3 sequences; 18% of these occur just once. The ten largest clones add up to 16% of the sample. Sequencing was performed on blood. These receptors were obtained from a woman aged 45 to 65 with Graves' hyperthyroidism that later progressed to Graves' ophthalmopathy.

This chain joins TRBV4-3 and TRBJ1-5, with D maybe TRBD1 (5 bases). Between the trimmed V and J ends, which lost 0 bases and 3 bases, there was a span of 12 bases. This CDR3 spans 16 amino acids. The germline V gene has CDR1 LGHNA and CDR2 YSLEER. The CDR3 bases are TGCGCCAGCAGCCAAGATACCCGGGACTTCAATCAGCCCCAGCATTTT. Its protein product is CASSQDTRDFNQPQHF.

In this sample, this clonotype turned up many times. V usage is TRBV3-1 and J usage is TRBJ2-5; D gene uncertain. CDR3 length equals 17 residues. The V and J ends lost 2 bases and 7 bases respectively, with 23 bases between them. Germline lookup yields CDR1 LGHDT and CDR2 YNNKEL (reference sequence). This CDR3 reads CASSQMITDPKKGTQYF. DNA of the CDR3: TGTGCCAGCAGCCAAATGATCACGGATCCTAAAAAGGGGACCCAGTACTTC.

This clonotype was counted at least ten times. V usage is TRBV12-3 or TRBV12-4 and J usage is TRBJ1-4; a possible D gene is TRBD1 (5 bases). V lost 2 bases and J 8 bases, leaving 9 bases between the germline ends. The CDR3 runs to 13 residues. The CDR3 loop is CASSLQGSEKLFF. DNA for the CDR3: TGTGCCAGCAGTTTACAGGGTTCAGAAAAACTGTTTTTT.

J is TRBJ1-6 and V is TRBV11-2; D unclear. The V and J ends lost 4 bases and 8 bases respectively, with 9 bases between them. CDR1 SGHAT and CDR2 FQNNGV come from the germline V gene. The CDR3 loop spans 13 amino acids. The CDR3 region has the DNA TGTGCCAGCAGCTCGAAGGGAGATTCACCCCTCCACTTT. As protein: CASSSKGDSPLHF.

The chain's CDR3 is CASSVQGISDEKLFF. DNA of the CDR3: TGCGCCAGCAGCGTACAGGGGATTTCTGATGAAAAACTGTTTTTT. The chain recombines TRBV5-1 with TRBJ1-4, with 7 bases identical to TRBD1. The CDR3 has 15 residues. Germline CDR1 and CDR2: SGHRS and YFSETQ. Germline trimming cut 4 bases from V and 6 bases from J; bases unmatched to any gene: 9.

The table lists this clonotype with many counts. CDR3 sequence (DNA): TGTGCCAGCAGTCCAGGACAGTATGGCTACACCTTC. The encoded protein is CASSPGQYGYTF. The rearrangement links TRBV6-1 to TRBJ1-2, with D possibly TRBD1 on 6 matching bases. The V end lost 5 bases, the J end lost 5 bases, and 9 bases lay between the germline ends. There are 12 residues in the CDR3. Germline V gene sequence: CDR1 MNHNS, CDR2 SASEGT.

The V gene is TRBV5-1, the J gene TRBJ2-7; TRBD1 matches at 11 bases. Trimming at V came to 0 bases and at J to 5 bases, leaving 7 bases not matched to a gene. CDR3 length: 16 residues. CDR1 and CDR2 (germline): SGHRS, YFSETQ. For the CDR3, the DNA is TGCGCCAGCAGCTTGGATCTCGGGACAGGGGGTCACGAGCAGTACTTC. Protein product: CASSLDLGTGGHEQYF.

The chain joins TRBV7-6 to TRBJ2-7, with D unclear. Trimming left V 5 bases short and J 1 base short, with 12 bases between. The CDR3 extends over 14 amino acids. The germline CDR1 and CDR2 sequences are SGHVS and FNYEAQ. This CDR3 reads CASSGWTDSYEQYF. DNA of the CDR3: TGTGCCAGCAGCGGTTGGACGGATTCCTACGAGCAGTACTTC.

This clonotype showed up just a few times. J is TRBJ2-7 and V is TRBV10-1, with D possibly matching TRBD1 (5 bases). The CDR3 sequence is 15 residues long. CDR1 and CDR2 from the germline V gene are WNHNN and SYGVQD (reference sequence). V lost 3 bases and J 0 bases, leaving 12 bases between the germline ends. In nucleotides, the CDR3 is TGCGCCAGCAGTGATGGGGTAACAGGCTCCTACGAGCAGTACTTC. This codes for CASSDGVTGSYEQYF.

This sequence joins TRBV24-1 and TRBJ1-1; D unresolved. The germline gives CDR1 KGHDR, CDR2 SFDVKD. The CDR3 length is 13 residues. Trimming left V 4 bases short and J 6 bases short, with 11 bases between. This chain's CDR3 is CATSDLYTAEAFF. CDR3 in DNA: TGTGCCACCAGTGACCTTTACACGGCTGAAGCTTTCTTT.

This clonotype was seen at least ten times. The V call is TRBV19, the J call TRBJ2-1, with 8 bases fitting TRBD2. Germline CDR1 is LNHDA and CDR2 is SQIVND (reference sequence). This CDR3 has 15 residues. With V trimmed by 5 bases and J by 4 bases, 7 bases remained unmatched. This chain's CDR3 is CASSLSGVTYNEQFF. The CDR3 DNA reads TGTGCCAGTAGTCTTAGCGGGGTAACGTACAATGAGCAGTTCTTC.

In its sample, this clonotype was seen many times. The chain uses TRBV3-1 and TRBJ1-6, with D perhaps matching TRBD1 (6 bases). The germline gives CDR1 LGHDT, CDR2 YNNKEL (reference sequence). The CDR3 runs to 15 residues. Trimming cost V 1 base and J 5 bases, with 9 bases left between them. This CDR3 is CASSQADRNNSPLHF. CDR3 nucleotides: TGTGCCAGCAGCCAAGCGGACAGAAATAATTCACCCCTCCACTTT.

This clonotype showed up just a few times. V gene TRBV7-3 combines with J gene TRBJ1-1; 9 nucleotides align to TRBD1. CDR3 length: 16 residues. CDR1 and CDR2 (germline): SGHTA, FQGTGA. V lost 4 bases, J lost 0 bases, and 6 bases stayed unmatched. The CDR3 protein is CASSSDRGAVNTEAFF. In DNA form, the CDR3 reads TGTGCCAGCAGCTCCGACAGGGGGGCTGTGAACACTGAAGCTTTCTTT.

The V and J genes are TRBV19 and TRBJ2-5, with 13 bases aligning to TRBD2. Trimming at V came to 6 bases and at J to 2 bases, leaving 12 bases not matched to a gene. The CDR3 runs to 18 residues. Germline V gene lookup returns CDR1 LNHDA and CDR2 SQIVND (reference sequence). CDR3 sequence reads: CASSFTPGLAGSQETQYF. CDR3 DNA sequence: TGTGCCAGTAGCTTTACACCGGGACTAGCGGGGAGTCAAGAGACCCAGTACTTC.

This clonotype was seen at least ten times. The chain couples TRBV2 to TRBJ1-5, with D perhaps TRBD1 (5 bases). The V end lost 7 bases, the J end lost 3 bases, and 16 bases lay between the germline ends. CDR3 length: 15 residues. Germline loops: CDR1 SNHLY, CDR2 FYNNEI. CDR3 protein: CASTPTVDNNQPQHF. CDR3 bases: TGTGCCAGCACCCCGACAGTTGATAACAATCAGCCCCAGCATTTT. Full variable domain (outside the CDR3, taken from reference TRBV2 and TRBJ1-5): EPEVTQTPSHQVTQMGQEVILRCVPISNHLYFYWYRQILGQKVEFLVSFYNNEISEKSEIFDDQFSVERPDGSNFTLKIRSTKLEDSAMYFCASTPTVDNNQPQHFGDGTRLSIL.

This sequence joins TRBV29-1 and TRBJ1-1, with D possibly matching TRBD1 (5 bases). Looked up from germline, CDR1 is SQVTM and CDR2 is ANQGSEA. Deletions cut 1 base from V and 5 bases from J, with 8 bases between. This CDR3 has 12 amino acids. The CDR3 DNA sequence: TGCAGCGTTGAAGGAGGGGATACTGAAGCTTTCTTT. It is translated as CSVEGGDTEAFF. Filled out from reference TRBV29-1 and TRBJ1-1, the complete variable domain reads SAVISQKPSRDICQRGTSLTIQCQVDSQVTMMFWYRQQPGQSLTLIATANQGSEATYESGFVIDKFPISRPNLTFSTLTVSNMSPEDSSIYLCSVEGGDTEAFFGQGTRLTVV.

This clonotype was counted many times. The chain couples TRBV11-1 to TRBJ2-1; TRBD2 matches 8 bases. V lost 6 bases to trimming and J lost 7 bases; unmatched junction nucleotides: 14. Germline lookup yields CDR1 SGHAT and CDR2 FQDESV (reference sequence). This CDR3 contains 16 residues. CDR3 sequence: CASSSLISGGVNEQFF. DNA of the CDR3: TGTGCCAGCAGTTCCCTAATCAGCGGGGGCGTAAATGAGCAGTTCTTC.

In its sample, this clonotype was seen many times. CDR3 bases: TGTGCCAGCAGCTTTGCGGACAGCAGAAACACTGAAGCTTTCTTT. This sequence encodes CASSFADSRNTEAFF. The chain combines TRBV11-2 with TRBJ1-1; D is perhaps TRBD1 (6 bases). The CDR3 is made up of 15 amino acids. Trimming stripped 3 bases from V and 2 bases from J, with 13 bases between. The germline CDR1 and CDR2 sequences are SGHAT and FQNNGV.

This clonotype was picked up one time. The V gene is TRBV20-1, the J gene TRBJ2-3; 8 bases agree with TRBD2. V gave up 0 bases and J gave up 6 bases; unmatched junction bases: 8. CDR1 DFQATT and CDR2 SNEGSKA come from the germline V gene (reference sequence). This CDR3 is 15 amino acids long. The CDR3 is CSARDPAGVLDTQYF. The CDR3 region has the DNA TGCAGTGCTAGAGATCCAGCGGGAGTCCTTGATACGCAGTATTTT.

This clonotype has a handful of counts. The chain employs TRBV7-9 and TRBJ1-2; D remains unclear. V was pared by 1 base and J by 3 bases, with 12 bases between. CDR3 length: 15 residues. The germline V gene encodes CDR1 SEHNR and CDR2 FQNEAQ (reference sequence). CDR3 protein: CASSLVGVFHYGYTF. As DNA, the CDR3 is TGTGCCAGCAGCTTAGTCGGCGTATTTCACTATGGCTACACCTTC.

In its sample, this clonotype was seen many times. The chain is built from TRBV20-1 and TRBJ1-2; D gene ambiguous. Germline CDR1 DFQATT, CDR2 SNEGSKA (reference sequence). V lost 6 bases and J 7 bases, leaving 12 bases between the germline ends. The CDR3 runs 11 residues. CDR3 DNA sequence: TGCAGTGCCCGTTACTTGAGTGGCTACACCTTC. As protein: CSARYLSGYTF.